Reported below is one TCR beta chain. The data were taken from a study of blood T cell repertoires in COVID-19. The wider study: The study counted Cohort 3 donors as recovered given two negative PCRs, clearance, or symptom resolution. PBMCs, B-cell-depleted T cells, or T cells provided the cDNA or gDNA that made up the material.

Clinical history as reported by participants underpinned cohort assignment. The authors' processing: Reference gene primers were amplified, and this amplification served to estimate nucleated cell counts. Produced via immunoSEQ multiplex PCR; TCRdb's table is partial and in-frame only. D and trimming come from the DNA, and the V and J calls and clone size come from that table. The data contain under 400,000 clones, about 89% of them singletons. Trimming removed 1 base from V and 2 bases from J, with 7 bases in between. This CDR3 spans 14 amino acids. The germline V gene has CDR1 SGHTA and CDR2 FQGTGA.

This chain joins TRBV7-3 and TRBJ2-3, with no clear D. Input material: PBMCs or T cells enriched from blood (not recorded which). This TCR came from a man aged 40-49 years in a cohort exposed to, infected with or recovered from COVID-19 (not recorded which). CDR3 sequence (DNA): TGTGCCAGCAGCTTAAACGGGTTCACAGATACGCAGTATTTT. It specifies CASSLNGFTDTQYF.